The rows below give T cell receptor beta chains drawn from one sample of a study of cytomegalovirus exposure and HLA in healthy donors. TCRdb's table, derived via immunoSEQ multiplex PCR, lists solely in-frame clones and lacks some. The table shows roughly 150,000 clones, with around 80% occurring only once. Sequenced material: PBMCs. Receptors originate from a man aged 25 to 40 in good health. Each CDR3 is given with its conserved first and last residue. D genes are given only for firm matches. Part of the rows lack a size; the others show once, few, many or a class for expanded clones.

d_gene	abundance	v_gene	j_gene	CDR3nt	CDR3aa
NA	NA	TRBV6-6	TRBJ1-5	TGTGCCAGCAGCCACACCCGGACAATTCAGCCCCAGCATTTT	CASSHTRTIQPQHF
NA	NA	TRBV19	TRBJ1-5	TGTGCCAGTAGTATAGGGATACAGGGGCCCCAGCATTTT	CASSIGIQGPQHF
NA	NA	TRBV5-1	TRBJ2-2	TGCGCCAGCAGCTTGGTGCAGGGCGCCGGGGAGCTGTTTTTT	CASSLVQGAGELFF
NA	once	TRBV27	TRBJ1-2	TGTGCCAGCAGTGGACTAGGGCAGGGAGGGGAAGGGGACTATGGCTACACCTTC	CASSGLGQGGEGDYGYTF
TRBD2	NA	TRBV7-9	TRBJ2-7	TGTGCCAGCAGCACTAGCGGGGGGAAGTACGAGCAGTACTTC	CASSTSGGKYEQYF
NA	NA	TRBV4-1	TRBJ2-7	TGCGCCAGCAGCTCTCACATCAGCTACGAGCAGTACTTC	CASSSHISYEQYF
NA	NA	TRBV7-8	TRBJ2-3	TGTGCCAGCAGCTGGGTCGGGGGGCAACGGGGAGATACGCAGTATTTT	CASSWVGGQRGDTQYF
NA	NA	TRBV19	TRBJ1-5	TGTGCCAGTAGTGCCAGGGGAGATAGCAATCAGCCCCAGCATTTT	CASSARGDSNQPQHF
NA	NA	TRBV28	TRBJ1-4	TGTGCCAGCAGTTTCGGGGGAGCGACTAATGAAAAACTGTTTTTT	CASSFGGATNEKLFF
NA	NA	TRBV30	TRBJ1-1	TGTGCCTGGAGCAAACAAAGGAACACTGAAGCTTTCTTT	CAWSKQRNTEAFF
NA	NA	TRBV15	TRBJ2-3	TGTGCCACCAGCAGAGGTAGTGCGGGCCGCACAGATACGCAGTATTTT	CATSRGSAGRTDTQYF
NA	NA	TRBV25-1	TRBJ2-7	TGTGCCAGCAGCGTCGAAACAGGGACCTACGAGCAGTACTTC	CASSVETGTYEQYF
NA	NA	TRBV29-1	TRBJ2-1	TGCAGCGGGGGGGAGTACAATGAGCAGTTCTTC	CSGGEYNEQFF
NA	NA	TRBV27	TRBJ2-1	TGTGCCAGCAGTCCCGGGAGTTTGAGGAATGAGCAGTTCTTC	CASSPGSLRNEQFF
TRBD1	NA	TRBV5-1	TRBJ1-1	TGCGCCAGCGCGAAGGGACAGGACACTGAAGCTTTCTTT	CASAKGQDTEAFF
NA	NA	TRBV5-3	TRBJ2-7	TGTGCCAGAAGCTTCGACGAGCAGTACTTC	CARSFDEQYF
NA	NA	TRBV30	TRBJ1-1	TGTGCCTGGAGTGTACTAGGGCTTGAAGCTTTCTTT	CAWSVLGLEAFF
TRBD2	NA	TRBV19	TRBJ2-7	TGTGCCAGTAGTCGGTCTAGCGGTAACTACGAGCAGTACTTC	CASSRSSGNYEQYF
NA	NA	TRBV7-9	TRBJ2-7	TGTGCCAGCAGGTCTAGCGCCGGCTCCTACGAGCAGTACTTC	CASRSSAGSYEQYF
NA	NA	TRBV2	TRBJ2-3	TGTGCCAGCAGAATCCAGGGATCCGGCACAGATACGCAGTATTTT	CASRIQGSGTDTQYF
NA	NA	TRBV7-9	TRBJ2-3	TGTTCCAGCAGCTCGATCCAGGGTATTGACACAGATACGCAGTATTTT	CSSSSIQGIDTDTQYF
TRBD1	NA	TRBV11-3	TRBJ1-1	TGTGCCAGCAGCAAGACAGGGCCCAACACTGAAGCTTTCTTT	CASSKTGPNTEAFF
NA	few	TRBV11-2	TRBJ1-2	TGTGCCAGCAGCTTTCCCCCGGAGGGGTCGATTGTGAATGGCTACACCTTC	CASSFPPEGSIVNGYTF
TRBD2	once	TRBV5-1	TRBJ2-1	TGCGCCAGCAGCTTTGGCGGGAGTAGCACCAATGAGCAGTTCTTC	CASSFGGSSTNEQFF
TRBD1	NA	TRBV9	TRBJ2-1	TGTGCCAGCACCCGTAGGGGACAGGGTGACAATGAGCAGTTCTTC	CASTRRGQGDNEQFF
TRBD1	NA	TRBV27	TRBJ1-5	TGTGCCAGCAGTCCCGGGACAGGGGTTAGCAATCAGCCCCAGCATTTT	CASSPGTGVSNQPQHF
TRBD2	NA	TRBV7-9	TRBJ2-7	TGTGCCAGCAGCGCTAGGACTAGCGGGAGGCCAATCTCCTACGAGCAGTACTTC	CASSARTSGRPISYEQYF
TRBD1	NA	TRBV2	TRBJ1-1	TGTGCCAGCAGTGCGCAGGGGGTGAACACTGAAGCTTTCTTT	CASSAQGVNTEAFF
NA	NA	TRBV29-1	TRBJ2-5	TGCAGCGTTGAAGATCGGGGGTCACAGGTGGTGGCGGCCCAGTACTTC	CSVEDRGSQVVAAQYF
TRBD1	NA	TRBV7-9	TRBJ1-4	TGTGCCAGCAGCTTGGGGACAGGGAATGAAAAACTGTTTTTT	CASSLGTGNEKLFF
NA	NA	TRBV28	TRBJ1-5	TGTGCCAGCAGTGACCCACAGGGTAGACAGCCCCAGCATTTT	CASSDPQGRQPQHF
NA	NA	TRBV9	TRBJ2-7	TGTGCCAGCAGCGTAGCCGGGAGACCCTACGAGCAGTACTTC	CASSVAGRPYEQYF
NA	NA	TRBV6-5	TRBJ2-1	TGTGCCAGCAGTTACGGGGGGGGCACCAGTTTGAATGAGCAGTTCTTC	CASSYGGGTSLNEQFF